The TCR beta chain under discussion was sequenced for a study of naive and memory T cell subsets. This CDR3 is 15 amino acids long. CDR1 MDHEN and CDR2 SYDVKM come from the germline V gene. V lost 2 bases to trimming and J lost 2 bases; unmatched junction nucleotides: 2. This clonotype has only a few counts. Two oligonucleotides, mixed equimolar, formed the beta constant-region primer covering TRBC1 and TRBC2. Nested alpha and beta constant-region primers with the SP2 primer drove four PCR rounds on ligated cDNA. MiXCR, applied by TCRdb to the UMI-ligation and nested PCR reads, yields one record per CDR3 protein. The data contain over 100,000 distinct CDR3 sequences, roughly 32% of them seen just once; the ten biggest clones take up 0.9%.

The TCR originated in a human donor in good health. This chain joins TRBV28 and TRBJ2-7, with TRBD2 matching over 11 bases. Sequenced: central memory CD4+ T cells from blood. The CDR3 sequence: CASSLGTSGTYEQYF. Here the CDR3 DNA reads TGTGCCAGCAGTTTAGGGACTAGCGGAACCTACGAGCAGTACTTC.